The rows below give T cell receptor beta chains drawn from one sample of a study of blood T cell repertoires in COVID-19. TCRdb keeps only in-frame clones here, not all; method: immunoSEQ multiplex PCR. This table holds approximately 100,000 clones, around nine tenths found once. The sequenced sample was peripheral blood. These receptor sequences come from a human donor in a cohort sampled during active COVID-19. Each CDR3 is given with its conserved first and last residue.

v_call | cdr3_aa
TRBV27 | CASSFHLTGANVLTF
TRBV13 | CASSFLAGFGEGHQETQYF
TRBV3-1/TRBV3-2 | CASSPRTGGLRTFAYNEQFF
TRBV9 | CASSVEGGAGGLDTQYF
TRBV24-1 | CATSGDNNYGYTF
TRBV19 | CATHPGQGLGDEQFF
TRBV30 | CAWGSGGAGNEQFF
TRBV9 | CASSTSSGGLYNEQFF
TRBV3-1/TRBV3-2 | CASSQDPGSQETQYF
TRBV2 | CASSPGQGASAF
TRBV9 | CASSVERRTEAFF
TRBV24-1 | CATSDLRLAANNEQFF
TRBV7-9 | CASTGTGSNYGYTF
TRBV28 | CASSRTGGHTEAFF
TRBV7-9 | CASSLSTSHNEQFF
TRBV15 | CATSSDRGAYEQYF
TRBV7-8 | CASSLDIPAYEQYF
TRBV7-9 | CASSSSPATGLSGNTIYF
TRBV12-5 | CASGLVKGPLGGPENEQFF
TRBV28 | CASSSKYEQYF
TRBV12-2 | CASRNPGLGIAGVGYEQYF
TRBV28 | CASSLGTGAYGYTF
TRBV19 | CASSWREDGELFF
TRBV6-1 | CASSEALEQDEQFF
TRBV28 | CASTPGQGETNIQYF
TRBV28 | CASSSAGTAHYEQYF